The clone carrying this TCR beta chain has only a few counts. Its matching antigen is unknown. This entry is derived from a study of CD8+ T cells in alopecia areata. Whole-study findings and limits: Scalp and blood samples kept many expanded lesional clones throughout tofacitinib. Among the top 100, expanded CD8+ clones were significantly decreased by tofacitinib, as was scalp clonality.

The treatment denotes: oral pan-JAK inhibitor, 5-10 mg twice daily. Sorting of PBMCs yielded the CD4+ and CD8+ T cells. After isolation, RNA underwent reverse transcription to generate cDNA as the sequencing template. Some clones are missing from TCRdb's copy, which holds only in-frame ones; the method was immunoSEQ multiplex PCR. The sample includes 80,000 to 100,000 clones, 44% of them seen just once. Trimming shortened V by 6 bases and J by 7 bases, and 10 bases separated the two germline ends. Germline CDR1 MDHEN, CDR2 SYDVKM. The CDR3 is 12 residues long. This chain links TRBV28 with TRBJ1-5; D unclear. The sequence derives from a human donor with alopecia areata. The source material was CD8+ T cells sorted from blood, sampled at week 24, from a patient treated with tofacitinib. CDR3 in DNA: TGTGCCAGCAGCACGGAGGCCCAGCCCCAGCATTTT. Translated: CASSTEAQPQHF.